This T cell receptor beta chain was retrieved from a study of beta chain features in type 1 diabetes. Whole-study findings and limits: In every one of the four CD4+ subsets, TCRB CDR3s were moderately but significantly shorter in Type 1 diabetes patients. There were fewer insertions and more deletions at the VDJ junctions of type 1 diabetes patients. Unsettled here was the matter of whether HLA type influences TCRB rearrangement. A closer apparent resemblance between naive, central memory and Treg TCRB repertoires was seen in patients than in healthy donors.

Expressed TCRB transcripts were sequenced, since all the RNA that had been isolated was reverse transcribed. Using immunoSEQ multiplex PCR, the repertoire was profiled, and TCRdb retains in-frame clones only, with some absent. Among hundreds of thousands of clones listed, roughly 13% were seen once. Remarks on this clone: As yet, its antigen is unknown.

Trimming cost V 1 base and J 2 bases, with 3 bases left between them. Germline V lookup: CDR1 WSHSY, CDR2 SAAADI. The CDR3 is 12 residues long. The sequence was obtained from a man aged 25-40 years in good health. The chain carries TRBV10-2 and TRBJ2-7; unclear D gene. Sample: naive CD4+ T cells from blood. The CDR3 sequence: CASSELTYEQYF. For the CDR3, the DNA is TGCGCCAGCAGTGAGTTAACCTACGAGCAGTACTTC.